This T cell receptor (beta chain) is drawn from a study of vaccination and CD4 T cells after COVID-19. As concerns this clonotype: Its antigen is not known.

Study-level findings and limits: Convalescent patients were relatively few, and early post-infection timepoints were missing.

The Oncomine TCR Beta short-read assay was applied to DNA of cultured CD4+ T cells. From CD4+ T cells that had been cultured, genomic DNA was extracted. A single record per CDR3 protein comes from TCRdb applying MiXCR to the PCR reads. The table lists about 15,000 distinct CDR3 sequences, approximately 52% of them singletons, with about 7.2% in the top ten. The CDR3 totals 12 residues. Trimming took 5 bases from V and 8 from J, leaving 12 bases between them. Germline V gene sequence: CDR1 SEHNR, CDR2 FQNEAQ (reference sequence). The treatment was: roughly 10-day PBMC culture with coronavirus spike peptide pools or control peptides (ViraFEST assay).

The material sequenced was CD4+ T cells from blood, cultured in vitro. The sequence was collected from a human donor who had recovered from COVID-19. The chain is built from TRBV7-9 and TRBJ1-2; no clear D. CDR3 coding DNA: TGTGCCAGCAGCCCGATCAAGGAAGGCTACACCTTC. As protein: CASSPIKEGYTF.